Following are 8 T cell receptor beta chains from one sample sequenced in a study of blood T cell repertoires in COVID-19. Only in-frame clones appear in the TCRdb table, and some are missing; sequencing was by immunoSEQ multiplex PCR. The sample has about 120,000 clones; roughly nine tenths are singletons. The specimen was peripheral blood. The receptors derive from a man between 65 and 85 years old who had recovered from COVID-19.

The chain has TRBV6-2 or TRBV6-3 and TRBJ2-7, with 8 nucleotides matching TRBD1. The V gene end was trimmed by 6 bases and the J gene end by 0 bases; junction bases not matched to a gene: 7. Germline loops: CDR1 MNHEY, CDR2 SVGEGT. The CDR3 length is 15 residues. CDR3 DNA: TGTGCCAGCAGCTCTCGACAGGGGAGCTCCTACGAGCAGTACTTC. Translated: CASSSRQGSSYEQYF.

The DNA for the CDR3 is TGTGCCAGCAGACACAGGGACGGGTATGGCTACACCTTC. This codes for CASRHRDGYGYTF. The rearrangement links TRBV5-4 to TRBJ1-2, with D possibly TRBD1 on 6 matching bases. Looked up from germline, CDR1 is SGHNT and CDR2 is YYREEE (reference sequence). Deletions cut 5 bases from V and 5 bases from J, with 13 bases between. The CDR3 extends over 13 amino acids.

The gene calls are TRBV7-9 and TRBJ1-1; D gene uncertain. Germline CDR1 is SEHNR and CDR2 is FQNEAQ (reference sequence). The V end lost 2 bases, the J end lost 1 base, and 5 bases lay between the germline ends. The CDR3 contains 13 residues. CDR3 sequence reads: CASSLYKNTEAFF. The CDR3 DNA reads TGTGCCAGCAGCTTATACAAGAACACTGAAGCTTTCTTT.

The V and J genes are TRBV7-9 and TRBJ1-2; TRBD1 agrees at 7 bases. Germline loops: CDR1 SEHNR, CDR2 FQNEAQ (reference sequence). The V and J ends lost 4 bases and 7 bases, in that order; junction bases with no gene match: 6. The CDR3 contains 13 residues. The CDR3 loop is CASSWGRDSGYTF. CDR3 DNA: TGTGCCAGCAGCTGGGGGCGGGACAGTGGCTACACCTTC.

The chain has TRBV13 and TRBJ1-2; no firm D call. The germline V gene encodes CDR1 PRHDT and CDR2 FYEKMQ (reference sequence). The CDR3 sequence is 15 residues long. Trimming pared 0 bases from V and 4 bases from J, leaving 12 bases between. The CDR3 DNA sequence: TGTGCCAGCAGCTTAGGCCTACGGGTGGCCTATGGCTACACCTTC. This encodes CASSLGLRVAYGYTF.

About this clone itself: The DNA is left out, because the CDR3 cannot be placed on it with certainty; the CDR3 is given as TCRdb lists it. The CDR3 sequence is CASSFGSGSRDF. The rearrangement uses TRBV28 and TRBJ2-7; the DNA was not used to check the table's D call, TRBD2. Germline CDR1 reads MDHEN; CDR2 reads SYDVKM. Including both end residues, the CDR3 is 12 amino acids long.

This chain's CDR3 is CASSRGGRYEQYF. The CDR3 bases are TGTGCCAGCAGTAGGGGCGGGAGATACGAGCAGTACTTC. The chain recombines TRBV2 with TRBJ2-7, with 7 bases identical to TRBD2. This CDR3 is 13 amino acids long. Germline V lookup: CDR1 SNHLY, CDR2 FYNNEI. Trimming cost V 5 bases and J 4 bases; bases outside gene matches: 5.

The chain has TRBV7-3 and TRBJ1-1, with TRBD1 as a possible D gene (5 bases). Germline V lookup: CDR1 SGHTA, CDR2 FQGTGA. The CDR3 length is 15 residues. Trimming cost V 1 base and J 1 base, with 10 bases left between them. The CDR3 DNA reads TGTGCCAGCAGCTTAATGGGACTTCCGAACACTGAAGCTTTCTTT. Its translation: CASSLMGLPNTEAFF.